The 23 T cell receptor beta chains below all came from one sample that was sequenced in a study of shared clonotypes between healthy human individuals. TCRdb's table, derived via immunoSEQ multiplex PCR, lists solely in-frame clones and lacks some. This table has about 2 million clones, about 95% appearing once. Cells designated naive CD8 were CD45RO-negative and were positively selected for CCR7, with terminally differentiated effector memory CD45RA+ cells excluded. Sequencing was carried out using naive CD8+ T cells sorted from blood. The receptors come from a man aged 18-30 years in good health.

V usage is TRBV29-1 and J usage is TRBJ2-7, with TRBD1 identical over 7 bases. V was pared by 7 bases and J by 3 bases, with 15 bases of the junction left unmatched. CDR3 length: 15 amino acids. CDR1 and CDR2 (germline): SQVTM, ANQGSEA. The CDR3: CSGLRRTGAFYEQYF. The CDR3 DNA reads as TGCAGCGGACTACGCCGGACAGGTGCATTCTACGAGCAGTACTTC.

The chain recombines TRBV7-8 with TRBJ1-1, with D possibly matching TRBD1 (5 bases). The V end was cut by 2 bases, the J end by 3 bases, with 10 bases between. The length of the CDR3 is 14 residues. CDR1 is SGHVS, CDR2 FQNEAQ, per germline. CDR3 loop: CASSLRGEYTEAFF. The CDR3 region has the DNA TGTGCCAGCAGCTTAAGAGGGGAATACACTGAAGCTTTCTTT.

The chain couples TRBV19 to TRBJ2-3; 10 nucleotides match TRBD2. Trimming removed 2 bases from V and 6 bases from J; junction bases left unmatched: 5. Per the germline V gene, CDR1 is LNHDA and CDR2 is SQIVND (reference sequence). The CDR3 is made up of 15 amino acids. Written as DNA, the CDR3 is TGTGCCAGTAGTATACTAGCGGGGGCTGAGGATACGCAGTATTTT. Translation: CASSILAGAEDTQYF.

The V gene is TRBV5-8, the J gene TRBJ1-2; D not resolved. Germline CDR1 reads SGHTS; CDR2 reads YDEGEE. Trimming cost V 0 bases and J 4 bases, with 7 bases left between them. The CDR3 totals 13 residues. The CDR3 sequence is CASSLAAGYGYTF. CDR3 coding DNA: TGTGCCAGCAGCTTGGCGGCAGGCTATGGCTACACCTTC.

The rearrangement links TRBV27 to TRBJ2-7; TRBD2 might be the D (5 bases). Germline V gene sequence: CDR1 MNHEY, CDR2 SMNVEV (reference sequence). The V and J ends lost 5 bases and 3 bases respectively, with 14 bases between them. The CDR3 is made up of 14 amino acids. This CDR3 is CASSAGSSFYEQYF. The CDR3 DNA reads TGTGCCAGCAGTGCGGGCAGCAGCTTCTACGAGCAGTACTTC.

V and J are TRBV18 and TRBJ2-1; TRBD2 might be the D (7 bases). This CDR3 comprises 19 residues. Trimming cost V 3 bases and J 3 bases, with 24 bases left between them. The germline CDR1 and CDR2 sequences are KGHSH and LQKENI. The CDR3 loop is CASSPSGLTWEGGYNEQFF. The CDR3 bases are TGTGCCAGCTCACCTTCGGGACTAACCTGGGAAGGGGGCTACAATGAGCAGTTCTTC.

This sequence joins TRBV7-8 and TRBJ2-5; the D call may be TRBD1 or TRBD2 (6 bases each). The CDR3 runs 14 residues. Trimming removed 8 bases at V and 2 bases at J, with 15 bases between. Germline lookup yields CDR1 SGHVS and CDR2 FQNEAQ. The CDR3 loop is CASGWEGGQETQYF. In nucleotides, the CDR3 is TGTGCCAGCGGATGGGAAGGGGGGCAAGAGACCCAGTACTTC.

This clone was picked up one time. The chain has TRBV28 and TRBJ1-4, with D unclear. V lost 6 bases and J lost 2, with 10 bases in between. Germline V gene sequence: CDR1 MDHEN, CDR2 SYDVKM. CDR3 size: 14 residues. The CDR3 spells CASSIGLTNEKLFF. CDR3 sequence (DNA): TGTGCCAGCAGCATAGGGTTGACTAATGAAAAACTGTTTTTT. Full variable domain (outside the CDR3, taken from reference TRBV28 and TRBJ1-4): DVKVTQSSRYLVKRTGEKVFLECVQDMDHENMFWYRQDPGLGLRLIYFSYDVKMKEKGDIPEGYSVSREKKERFSLILESASTNQTSMYLCASSIGLTNEKLFFGSGTQLSVL.

The chain combines TRBV29-1 with TRBJ2-2; maybe TRBD1 (6 bases). The CDR3 loop spans 12 amino acids. CDR1 SQVTM and CDR2 ANQGSEA come from the germline V gene. V dropped 2 bases and J dropped 9 bases, with 10 bases sitting between them. The CDR3 DNA reads TGCAGCGTTGAATCAGGGGACAGGGAGCTGTTTTTT. Encoded protein: CSVESGDRELFF.

The V call is TRBV5-6, the J call TRBJ2-7, with a weak D call TRBD1 (5 bases). V was pared by 3 bases and J by 2 bases, with 15 bases between. Germline V gives CDR1 SGHDT, CDR2 YYEEEE. There are 15 residues in the CDR3. CDR3 sequence: CASSSILDRAYEQYF. The CDR3 bases are TGTGCCAGCAGCTCTATACTTGACAGAGCCTACGAGCAGTACTTC.

The genes are TRBV19 and TRBJ2-7; 8 nucleotides match TRBD1. The CDR3 has 13 amino acids. J gave up 5 bases and V 8 bases, and 8 bases lay outside the gene matches. Germline V CDR1 and CDR2: LNHDA, SQIVND (reference sequence). The CDR3 is CASSTGEINEQYF. In nucleotides, the CDR3 is TGTGCCAGTTCGACAGGGGAGATTAACGAGCAGTACTTC.

CDR3 sequence reads: CASSIGPEGAASYEQYF. The CDR3 DNA sequence: TGTGCCAGTAGTATAGGCCCCGAGGGGGCCGCCTCCTACGAGCAGTACTTC. The V and J genes are TRBV19 and TRBJ2-7; 7 bases line up with TRBD1. The germline CDR1 and CDR2 sequences are LNHDA and SQIVND (reference sequence). The J segment lost 0 bases and the V segment lost 1 base, leaving 9 bases of the junction unmatched. This CDR3 region has 17 residues.

V is TRBV10-3 and J is TRBJ1-5; D gene unclear. Per germline, CDR1 ENHRY and CDR2 SYGVKD. This CDR3 has 17 amino acids. V lost 0 bases, J lost 0 bases, and 12 bases lay in between. The CDR3 protein is CAISESSPRDSNQPQHF. CDR3 sequence (DNA): TGTGCCATCAGTGAGTCGAGCCCCCGCGATAGCAATCAGCCCCAGCATTTT.

This clone was recorded only once. This chain joins TRBV5-1 and TRBJ2-5; D unclear. Between the trimmed V and J ends, which lost 0 bases and 1 base, there was a span of 10 bases. CDR3 length: 15 amino acids. Germline V gives CDR1 SGHRS, CDR2 YFSETQ. CDR3 sequence reads: CASSLGTASQETQYF. CDR3 bases: TGCGCCAGCAGCTTGGGAACAGCTTCCCAAGAGACCCAGTACTTC.

The chain is built from TRBV19 and TRBJ1-1, with D unresolved. The germline CDR1 and CDR2 sequences are LNHDA and SQIVND (reference sequence). Trimming removed 9 bases from V and 1 base from J, with 9 bases in between. The CDR3 has 12 amino acids. The CDR3 nucleotides read TGTGCCAGAGCTGGCAGGAACACTGAAGCTTTCTTT. Protein sequence: CARAGRNTEAFF.

With regard to this clone: The same CDR3 is also encoded by other DNA sequences in this sample. The V and J genes are TRBV6-5 and TRBJ2-5, with TRBD1 matching 10 bases. This CDR3 has 14 residues. Per the germline V gene, CDR1 is MNHEY and CDR2 is SVGAGI. V lost 2 bases and J lost 7; bases outside the gene matches: 4. CDR3 amino acids: CASSYGQGVGTQYF. The CDR3 DNA is TGTGCCAGCAGTTACGGACAGGGGGTAGGGACCCAGTACTTC.

The chain recombines TRBV19 with TRBJ2-7, with a tentative D call TRBD2 (6 bases). Trimming left V 4 bases short and J 4 bases short, with 14 bases between. Germline CDR1 is LNHDA and CDR2 is SQIVND (reference sequence). The CDR3 runs to 14 residues. In nucleotides, the CDR3 is TGTGCCAGTAGTACGGGGTCCGGGGGTTACGAGCAGTACTTC. Its protein is CASSTGSGGYEQYF.

The chain combines TRBV21-1 with TRBJ1-6; the table names TRBD1, a call not compared with the DNA. TRBV21-1 is classified as a pseudogene. The CDR3 spans 15 residues. CDR3 sequence: CASSKFGQFNSPLHF. CDR3 DNA sequence: TGTGCCAGCAGCAAATTTGGACAGTTCAATTCACCCCTCCACTTT.

This rearrangement joins TRBV27 to TRBJ1-4; TRBD1 aligns across 9 bases. V gave up 5 bases and J gave up 8 bases; unmatched junction bases: 6. The length of the CDR3 is 14 residues. Per the germline V gene, CDR1 is MNHEY and CDR2 is SMNVEV (reference sequence). Here the CDR3 DNA reads TGTGCCAGCAGTGGGACAGGGACTTTAGAAAAACTGTTTTTT. Protein sequence: CASSGTGTLEKLFF. The full variable domain, completed using reference TRBV27 and TRBJ1-4, is EAQVTQNPRYLITVTGKKLTVTCSQNMNHEYMSWYRQDPGLGLRQIYYSMNVEVTDKGDVPEGYKVSRKEKRNFPLILESPSPNQTSLYFCASSGTGTLEKLFFGSGTQLSVL.

The chain is built from TRBV7-9 and TRBJ2-1, with TRBD2 as a possible D gene (6 bases). Trimming left V 0 bases short and J 2 bases short, with 11 bases between. This CDR3 has 16 amino acids. Germline-derived CDR1 and CDR2 are SEHNR and FQNEAQ (reference sequence). This CDR3 reads CASSLAIADPYNEQFF. In DNA, the CDR3 is TGTGCCAGCAGCTTAGCGATAGCGGATCCCTACAATGAGCAGTTCTTC.

The genes are TRBV5-4 and TRBJ2-7, with D possibly matching TRBD2 (5 bases). The germline gives CDR1 SGHNT, CDR2 YYREEE (reference sequence). V lost 0 bases and J lost 0, with 10 bases in between. The CDR3 is made up of 15 amino acids. The DNA of the CDR3 is TGTGCCAGCAGCTTGGCGGGGAGAAGCTCCTACGAGCAGTACTTC. It encodes CASSLAGRSSYEQYF.

This sequence joins TRBV6-1 and TRBJ2-5, with D possibly matching TRBD1 (6 bases). Germline CDR1 and CDR2: MNHNS and SASEGT. This CDR3 is 14 amino acids long. V was cut by 3 bases and J by 6 bases, with 14 bases left in between. The CDR3: CASSEVRGAKTQYF. In DNA form, the CDR3 reads TGTGCCAGCAGTGAGGTCAGGGGCGCGAAGACCCAGTACTTC.

This chain links TRBV4-1 with TRBJ2-7, with 12 bases fitting TRBD2. Unmatched junction bases numbered 5, after V lost 2 bases and J lost 3 bases. Germline CDR1 and CDR2: MGHRA and YSYEKL. This CDR3 spans 16 amino acids. The CDR3 bases are TGCGCCAGCAGCCAACAGACTAGCGGGAGTGGCTACGAGCAGTACTTC. This sequence encodes CASSQQTSGSGYEQYF.